This TCR beta chain derives from a study of PD-1 blockade in classical Hodgkin lymphoma. Time point reported: cycle 4 day 1 (C4D1), after five to seven weeks of nivolumab. The patients all showed relapse after autologous stem cell transplantation, while their brentuximab vedotin exposure varied. General observations from the study: In CD4+ cells, TCR diversity went up significantly by C4D1, but in CD8+ cells it did not. Lower baseline TCR diversity marked trial partial responders and progressors. Later analyses included only patients treated at least 1 year post-ASCT. Newly diagnosed patients were reported to exhibit reduced baseline TCR diversity relative to healthy donors.

This clone qualifies as medium-sized (0.01 to 0.1%). The antigen remains unidentified. Profiling relied on immunoSEQ multiplex PCR, and the TCRdb table lists in-frame clones only, not all of them. The sample includes 35,000 to 50,000 clones, around three fifths of them seen just once. With 6 bases removed from V and 4 bases from J, the gap between germline ends came to 18 bases. This CDR3 region has 15 residues. Germline CDR1 is MNHEY and CDR2 is SVGAGI. The rearrangement links TRBV6-5 to TRBJ1-2; maybe TRBD1 (6 bases). The sequence was obtained from a human donor with classical Hodgkin lymphoma. The specimen comprised peripheral blood mononuclear cells (PBMCs), sampled before the fourth cycle of nivolumab. The CDR3 region has the DNA TGTGCCAGCAGCAATCGACAGACAGGATCCTATGGCTACACCTTC. Amino acid sequence: CASSNRQTGSYGYTF.